A single sample gave rise to the 6 T cell receptor beta chains below, sequenced in a study of T cells after yellow fever vaccination. Using its own MiXCR run on the 5' RACE reads, TCRdb lists one record per CDR3 protein. The sample lists some 300,000 distinct CDR3 sequences; over 8.5% were seen once. The source material was CD4+ T cells sorted from PBMCs, sampled 45 days after the yellow fever booster vaccination. The receptors shown here come from a young man who received the YFV17D yellow fever vaccine.

The chain recombines TRBV2 with TRBJ2-5; TRBD2 agrees at 8 bases. Trimming took 3 bases from V and 4 from J; bases not matched to a gene: 16. Germline V gene lookup returns CDR1 SNHLY and CDR2 FYNNEI. This CDR3 spans 18 amino acids. CDR3 DNA sequence: TGTGCCAGCAGTGATTTTCGGGGGGGCAAGGTCCCAACAGAGACCCAGTACTTC. Amino acid sequence: CASSDFRGGKVPTETQYF.

This sequence joins TRBV24-1 and TRBJ1-2; no clear D gene. V was trimmed by 9 bases and J by 4 bases, leaving 20 bases between them. CDR3 length: 15 amino acids. CDR1 is KGHDR and CDR2 is SFDVKD in the germline V gene. DNA for the CDR3: TGTGCCACCCAAAGCTCGACCTCTCGCCCCTATGGCTACACCTTC. Protein sequence: CATQSSTSRPYGYTF.

This sequence joins TRBV27 and TRBJ1-6, with D possibly TRBD1 on 5 matching bases. The length of the CDR3 is 19 residues. V gave up 5 bases and J gave up 0 bases, with 20 bases separating them. Germline V gene data show CDR1 as MNHEY and CDR2 as SMNVEV (reference sequence). The CDR3 DNA sequence: TGTGCCAGCAGTCCATTTACTACCACGGGGACCTCCTATAATTCACCCCTCCACTTT. It encodes CASSPFTTTGTSYNSPLHF.

This clonotype was seen more than once but under ten times. The rearrangement joins TRBV7-3 to TRBJ2-7, with D possibly being TRBD1 (6 bases). Germline loops: CDR1 SGHTA, CDR2 FQGTGA. The CDR3 covers 13 residues. The germline V and J ends were trimmed by 10 bases and 6 bases, with 19 bases remaining between them. CDR3 sequence: CATPGTRSFEQYV. DNA for the CDR3: TGTGCCACCCCCGGGACAAGGTCGTTCGAGCAGTACGTC.

The chain joins TRBV7-3 to TRBJ1-1; perhaps TRBD1 as D (5 bases). V lost 2 bases, J lost 5 bases, and 15 bases lay in between. The CDR3 length is 15 residues. Germline values: CDR1 SGHTA, CDR2 FQGTGA. The CDR3 DNA is TGTGCCAGCAGCTTAGGGGGGAGGGCGGAGACTGAAGCTTTCTTT. Translation gives CASSLGGRAETEAFF. Combining the CDR3 with reference TRBV7-3 and TRBJ1-1 gives the whole variable domain GAGVSQTPSNKVTEKGKYVELRCDPISGHTALYWYRQSLGQGPEFLIYFQGTGAADDSGLPNDRFFAVRPEGSVSTLKIQRTERGDSAVYLCASSLGGRAETEAFFGQGTRLTVV.

The chain is built from TRBV20-1 and TRBJ2-7; TRBD1 aligns across 7 bases. The CDR3 has 15 amino acids. V was pared by 2 bases and J by 0 bases, with 7 bases of the junction left unmatched. Germline V gene data show CDR1 as DFQATT and CDR2 as SNEGSKA (reference sequence). CDR3 residues: CSARRRNRGSYEQYV. CDR3 coding DNA: TGCAGTGCTAGACGCCGAAACAGGGGCTCCTACGAGCAGTACGTC.